This record concerns one TCR beta chain sequence. These data come from a study of blood T cell repertoires in COVID-19. The wider study: T cells, B-cell-depleted T cells, or PBMCs supplied cDNA or gDNA.

Looked up from germline, CDR1 is LNHDA and CDR2 is SQIVND (reference sequence). V gave up 3 bases and J gave up 2 bases; unmatched junction bases: 6. The CDR3 extends over 15 amino acids. In the study's own analysis: How many nucleated cells were present was estimated from reference gene primer amplification. Measured with immunoSEQ multiplex PCR; TCRdb has only the in-frame clones, and not every one. The V and J calls and clone size come from that table; D and trimming were worked out from the DNA. This sample has 200,000 to 250,000 clones, with approximately 80% found just once. The V call is TRBV19, the J call TRBJ1-1, with 7 positions matching TRBD1. The TCR sequence derives from a woman in her sixties who had recovered from COVID-19. The sequencing sample was made of PBMCs or T cells enriched from blood (not recorded which). The chain's CDR3 is CASSILGTANTEAFF. CDR3 DNA: TGTGCCAGTAGTATCCTTGGGACAGCTAACACTGAAGCTTTCTTT.